Each of the 30 T cell receptor beta chains below was sequenced from the same sample in a study of blood T cell repertoires in COVID-19 (dated by TCRdb to between 2020 and 2021). The method was the immunoSEQ multiplex PCR assay. Sourced from immuneACCESS, this table was stored by TCRdb with only in-frame sequences that have V and J called. A share of the clones is absent; for the studies checked, an unresolved V gene accounts for under half, and the remainder has no known explanation. Within this sample are 100,000 to 150,000 clones, with around 89% of them counted one time only. 18% of the sample is taken by the ten largest. Sequencing used peripheral blood. The receptors here all came from a man in his forties or fifties with active or convalescent COVID-19.

J is TRBJ1-2 and V is TRBV7-2; D is ambiguous. The CDR3 has 14 residues. Germline values: CDR1 SGHTA, CDR2 FQGNSA. Trimming pared 0 bases from V and 5 bases from J, leaving 10 bases between. The chain's CDR3 is CASSLAIPQYGYTF. CDR3 sequence (DNA): TGTGCCAGCAGCTTAGCTATCCCTCAGTATGGCTACACCTTC.

This chain connects TRBV24-1 to TRBJ2-5, with 16 positions matching TRBD2. V was pared by 9 bases and J by 8 bases, with 5 bases of the junction left unmatched. The CDR3 runs 14 residues. Germline loops: CDR1 KGHDR, CDR2 SFDVKD. The CDR3 region is CATQGTSGGGTQYF. The CDR3 DNA sequence: TGTGCCACCCAAGGGACTAGCGGGGGGGGTACCCAGTACTTC.

In DNA form, the CDR3 reads TGCAGCGCGACTAAGTCAAAAGAGACCCAGTACTTC. This codes for CSATKSKETQYF. The J gene is TRBJ2-5, the V gene TRBV29-1; maybe TRBD2 (5 bases). Germline V CDR1 and CDR2: SQVTM, ANQGSEA. The CDR3 covers 12 residues. Trimming removed 7 bases at V and 3 bases at J, with 12 bases between.

This chain uses TRBV28 with TRBJ2-7; TRBD1 aligns across 9 bases. The CDR3 has 13 residues. Germline V lookup: CDR1 MDHEN, CDR2 SYDVKM. V lost 3 bases and J lost 5; bases outside the gene matches: 2. CDR3 nucleotide sequence: TGTGCCAGCAGTTTTCGACAGGGGGACGAGCAGTACTTC. It is translated as CASSFRQGDEQYF.

The chain couples TRBV19 to TRBJ2-1, with 15 bases that match TRBD2. The CDR3 has 19 residues. CDR1 is LNHDA, CDR2 SQIVND, per germline (reference sequence). V shed 5 bases and J 4 bases; nucleotides not matched to a gene: 12. The DNA for the CDR3 is TGTGCCAGTAGTGACTCGGGACTAGCGGGGGGCTTTTCGTACAATGAGCAGTTCTTC. Amino acid sequence: CASSDSGLAGGFSYNEQFF. Looking up the rest from reference TRBV19 and TRBJ2-1 gives the full variable domain: DGGITQSPKYLFRKEGQNVTLSCEQNLNHDAMYWYRQDPGQGLRLIYYSQIVNDFQKGDIAEGYSVSREKKESFPLTVTSAQKNPTAFYLCASSDSGLAGGFSYNEQFFGPGTRLTVL.

The chain uses TRBV28 and TRBJ1-2, with a tentative D call TRBD1 (5 bases). Germline V gene data show CDR1 as MDHEN and CDR2 as SYDVKM. This CDR3 contains 13 residues. Trimming took off 7 bases at V and 4 bases at J, with 13 bases between the two ends. The CDR3 DNA is TGTGCCAGCATTTCAGGGTCGGGCTATGGCTACACCTTC. It translates to CASISGSGYGYTF.

Comment on this clone: At one end, the junction sequence differs from germline, possibly due to a read error. The rearrangement links TRBV30 to TRBJ2-7, with 7 bases that match TRBD1. The CDR3 totals 8 residues. Germline values: CDR1 GTSNPN, CDR2 SVGIG (reference sequence). The CDR3 protein is CAWSQGVF. DNA for the CDR3: TGTGCCTGGAGTCAGGGGGTTTTC.

V and J are TRBV12-5 and TRBJ1-3; no definite D call. The length of the CDR3 is 17 residues. V lost 0 bases to trimming and J lost 0 bases, with 12 bases between them. Germline-derived CDR1 and CDR2 are LGHNT and FRNRAP. The CDR3 is CASGLVGRWSSGNTIYF. The DNA for the CDR3 is TGTGCTAGTGGTTTGGTGGGTAGGTGGAGCTCTGGAAACACCATATATTTT.

The chain recombines TRBV5-1 with TRBJ2-2; a possible D gene is TRBD1 (5 bases). The CDR3 consists of 14 residues. Germline CDR1 is SGHRS and CDR2 is YFSETQ. Trimming removed 6 bases from V and 0 bases from J, with 9 bases in between. Here the CDR3 reads CASISGTNTGELFF. CDR3 bases: TGCGCCAGCATCTCAGGGACGAACACCGGGGAGCTGTTTTTT.

This chain joins TRBV5-1 and TRBJ2-5; perhaps TRBD2 as D (5 bases). The CDR3 has 14 residues. Trimming removed 0 bases from V and 2 bases from J, with 8 bases in between. Germline V lookup: CDR1 SGHRS, CDR2 YFSETQ. CDR3 in DNA: TGCGCCAGCAGCTTGGTAGCGACACAAGAGACCCAGTACTTC. Amino acid sequence: CASSLVATQETQYF.

This clone is a singleton in its sample. The chain combines TRBV9 with TRBJ1-4; 7 bases map to TRBD1. The CDR3 runs 15 residues. V lost 1 base, J lost 7 bases, and 7 bases stayed unmatched. Germline V gene sequence: CDR1 SGDLS, CDR2 YYNGEE. CDR3: CASSVNGQVVEKLFF. The CDR3, as DNA: TGTGCCAGCAGCGTAAATGGACAGGTTGTTGAAAAACTGTTTTTT.

Here the CDR3 DNA reads TGTGCCAGCAGCGTTCTGGGGGGGGGCCCCTCGCCGCAGTACTTC. Protein: CASSVLGGGPSPQYF. The chain carries TRBV5-8 and TRBJ2-7; D is possibly TRBD2 (7 bases). The CDR3 length is 15 residues. V lost 4 bases and J 9 bases, leaving 23 bases between the germline ends. The germline gives CDR1 SGHTS, CDR2 YDEGEE.

V gene TRBV10-3 combines with J gene TRBJ2-5, with 7 bases identical to TRBD2. The CDR3 covers 14 residues. Unmatched junction bases numbered 7, after V lost 5 bases and J lost 4 bases. Germline loops: CDR1 ENHRY, CDR2 SYGVKD. CDR3 in DNA: TGTGCCATCAGTCGGGGGGATTCGAGAGAGACCCAGTACTTC. As protein: CAISRGDSRETQYF.

The V gene is TRBV30, the J gene TRBJ1-2, with TRBD1 matching 7 bases. The CDR3 spans 13 residues. Trimming cost V 3 bases and J 2 bases; bases outside gene matches: 3. Germline lookup yields CDR1 GTSNPN and CDR2 SVGIG (reference sequence). CDR3 sequence: CAWSEGANYGYTF. The CDR3 bases are TGTGCCTGGAGCGAGGGGGCAAACTATGGCTACACCTTC.

V is TRBV30 and J is TRBJ1-5; D uncertain. CDR3 length equals 13 residues. CDR1 and CDR2 from the germline V gene are GTSNPN and SVGIG (reference sequence). V dropped 0 bases and J dropped 6 bases, with 9 bases sitting between them. The CDR3: CAWSVGGVQPQHF. The CDR3 DNA sequence: TGTGCCTGGAGTGTAGGCGGGGTTCAGCCCCAGCATTTT.

This clone was detected once. The rearrangement links TRBV6-5 to TRBJ2-7, with TRBD1 identical over 7 bases. Germline V gene lookup returns CDR1 MNHEY and CDR2 SVGAGI. V was clipped by 6 bases and J by 2 bases; unmatched bases: 7. The CDR3 totals 14 residues. CDR3 in DNA: TGTGCCAGCAGCCGACGACAGGGAACCTACGAGCAGTACTTC. Translating gives CASSRRQGTYEQYF.

A single count supports this clone. The rearrangement uses TRBV11-2 and TRBJ2-7; 7 nucleotides align to TRBD1. This CDR3 contains 15 residues. Germline assignment: CDR1 SGHAT and CDR2 FQNNGV. Unmatched junction bases numbered 9, after V lost 0 bases and J lost 7 bases. In nucleotides, the CDR3 is TGTGCCAGCAGCTTAGACACTAGGGGGCGCGGGGAGCAGTACTTC. Translation gives CASSLDTRGRGEQYF.

This chain joins TRBV4-3 and TRBJ1-2, with 9 bases fitting TRBD1. CDR1 is LGHNA and CDR2 is YSLEER in the germline V gene. Trimming took 3 bases from V and 5 from J; bases not matched to a gene: 7. The CDR3 sequence is 15 residues long. Here the CDR3 DNA reads TGCGCCAGCAGCCAGATCGAGACAGGGGGTTATGGCTACACCTTC. It yields the protein CASSQIETGGYGYTF.

This clone appeared a single time. The chain combines TRBV5-8 with TRBJ1-2; TRBD1 is a possible D gene (5 bases). The V and J ends lost 0 bases and 0 bases respectively, with 12 bases between them. CDR3 length equals 16 residues. Germline V CDR1 and CDR2: SGHTS, YDEGEE. The DNA of the CDR3 is TGTGCCAGCAGCTTGGGGCAGGGAGGAGCTAACTATGGCTACACCTTC. It yields the protein CASSLGQGGANYGYTF.

J is TRBJ1-6 and V is TRBV5-1; possibly TRBD1 for D (6 bases). CDR1 is SGHRS and CDR2 is YFSETQ in the germline V gene. V lost 0 bases and J 10 bases, leaving 14 bases between the germline ends. The CDR3 loop spans 15 amino acids. CDR3 nucleotide sequence: TGCGCCAGCAGCTTGGAGGGCAGGGGTGGGTCACCCCTCCACTTT. Protein sequence: CASSLEGRGGSPLHF.

This chain uses TRBV5-8 with TRBJ2-3; D perhaps matches TRBD1 (6 bases). The CDR3 totals 15 residues. Trimming left V 3 bases short and J 2 bases short, with 13 bases between. Germline V gene lookup returns CDR1 SGHTS and CDR2 YDEGEE. The CDR3: CASSSGQINTDTQYF. For the CDR3, the DNA is TGTGCCAGCAGCTCAGGACAGATAAACACAGATACGCAGTATTTT.

The V call is TRBV18, the J call TRBJ2-7; 8 nucleotides match TRBD1. V shed 5 bases and J 5 bases; nucleotides not matched to a gene: 5. The length of the CDR3 is 13 residues. Germline CDR1 reads KGHSH; CDR2 reads LQKENI. Here the CDR3 reads CASSSTGDNEQYF. DNA of the CDR3: TGTGCCAGCTCATCGACAGGGGACAACGAGCAGTACTTC.

J is TRBJ2-2 and V is TRBV19; 13 bases align to TRBD2. Germline lookup yields CDR1 LNHDA and CDR2 SQIVND (reference sequence). The CDR3 has 15 residues. V lost 5 bases and J lost 7; bases outside the gene matches: 4. The CDR3 reads CASSAGLAGVGELFF. The CDR3, as DNA: TGTGCCAGTAGTGCCGGACTAGCGGGAGTCGGGGAGCTGTTTTTT.

V and J are TRBV19 and TRBJ1-1, with 8 bases that match TRBD1. The CDR3 consists of 13 residues. CDR1 is LNHDA, CDR2 SQIVND, per germline (reference sequence). The V segment lost 10 bases and the J segment 0 bases; nucleotides outside the gene matches: 4. The CDR3 bases are TGTGCCACCAGACAGGGGATGAACACTGAAGCTTTCTTT. It translates to CATRQGMNTEAFF.

This rearrangement joins TRBV24-1 to TRBJ2-1, with 7 bases identical to TRBD2. The CDR3 consists of 14 residues. Per germline, CDR1 KGHDR and CDR2 SFDVKD. J gave up 3 bases and V 5 bases, and 3 bases lay outside the gene matches. In DNA, the CDR3 is TGTGCCACCAGTGCGGCGGGGGACTACAATGAGCAGTTCTTC. Translated, it gives CATSAAGDYNEQFF.

The chain has TRBV21-1 and TRBJ2-7; TRBD2 is taken as the D call from the table, unchecked against the DNA. TRBV21-1 is reported as a pseudogene. The CDR3 contains 14 residues. The CDR3 coding sequence is TGTGCCAGCACCGAGACCGGGAACACCTACGAGCAGTACTTC. Its translation is CASTETGNTYEQYF.

CDR3 bases: TGTGCCACCAGCTTGGAGCGGGGGCCTAGCACAGATACGCAGTATTTT. As protein: CATSLERGPSTDTQYF. The rearrangement joins TRBV15 to TRBJ2-3; 8 bases fit TRBD2. Germline trimming cut 5 bases from V and 0 bases from J; bases unmatched to any gene: 7. This CDR3 comprises 16 residues. Per the germline V gene, CDR1 is LNHNV and CDR2 is YYDKDF (reference sequence).

This sequence joins TRBV4-2 and TRBJ2-5; 11 bases align to TRBD2. V lost 0 bases to trimming and J lost 5 bases; unmatched junction nucleotides: 11. Germline V lookup: CDR1 LGHNA, CDR2 YNFKEQ. This CDR3 comprises 18 residues. CDR3 sequence (DNA): TGTGCCAGCAGCCAAGATAAGTTACTAGCGGGAGTGATGGAGACCCAGTACTTC. Its translation is CASSQDKLLAGVMETQYF.

This rearrangement joins TRBV18 to TRBJ2-1, with 11 bases identical to TRBD1. This CDR3 contains 15 residues. Germline CDR1 is KGHSH and CDR2 is LQKENI. V lost 5 bases, J lost 6 bases, and 6 bases stayed unmatched. In DNA, the CDR3 is TGTGCCAGCTCAGACGGGACAGGGGGACCCAATGAGCAGTTCTTC. Translating it yields CASSDGTGGPNEQFF.

The gene calls are TRBV7-2 and TRBJ2-5, with 9 bases lining up with TRBD2. With V trimmed by 10 bases and J by 4 bases, 16 bases remained unmatched. This CDR3 is 16 amino acids long. Germline values: CDR1 SGHTA, CDR2 FQGNSA. The CDR3 spells CATAGVAGEPRETQYF. As DNA, the CDR3 is TGTGCCACCGCGGGGGTAGCGGGAGAGCCTAGAGAGACCCAGTACTTC.